The 16 T cell receptor beta chains reported below all come from one sample, sequenced in a study of CD8 T cells in ankylosing spondylitis. TCRdb passed the 5' RACE reads through MiXCR, listing each CDR3 protein once. Of a few hundred thousand distinct CDR3 sequences listed, 9.5% to 13% are singletons. Sample: blood, either unsorted or a sorted T cell fraction (not recorded which). The receptors come from a female donor with ankylosing spondylitis or in good health (not recorded which).

This clonotype was seen repeatedly, ten times or more. This chain connects TRBV9 to TRBJ1-3; D possibly corresponds to TRBD1 (6 bases). Trimming pared 3 bases from V and 4 bases from J, leaving 17 bases between. The CDR3 is 16 amino acids. The germline CDR1 and CDR2 sequences are SGDLS and YYNGEE. The CDR3 here is CASSAGRGERGNTIYF. The DNA of the CDR3 is TGTGCCAGCAGCGCGGGGAGGGGGGAGAGAGGAAACACCATATATTTT.

This clonotype was counted at least ten times. The J gene is TRBJ2-3, the V gene TRBV5-1, with TRBD2 matching 8 bases. This CDR3 spans 15 amino acids. The germline gives CDR1 SGHRS, CDR2 YFSETQ. The ends lost 4 bases at V and 0 bases at J; junction bases unmatched: 4. CDR3 coding DNA: TGCGCCAGCAGCAAGAAGCGGGGGAGCACAGATACGCAGTATTTT. This codes for CASSKKRGSTDTQYF.

The sample holds many counts of this clonotype. The chain couples TRBV20-1 to TRBJ2-7; TRBD2 agrees at 13 bases. Trimming took 2 bases from V and 3 from J; bases not matched to a gene: 7. CDR1 is DFQATT and CDR2 is SNEGSKA in the germline V gene (reference sequence). The CDR3 is made up of 16 amino acids. The DNA of the CDR3 is TGCAGTGCTAGAACACTAGCGGGAGGGCCGGTCTACGAGCAGTACTTC. This encodes CSARTLAGGPVYEQYF.

This clonotype was detected ten times or more. The chain uses TRBV5-1 and TRBJ2-2; the match to TRBD2 covers 12 bases. Germline-derived CDR1 and CDR2 are SGHRS and YFSETQ. The CDR3 is 17 residues long. Trimming cost V 4 bases and J 0 bases; bases outside gene matches: 4. Here the CDR3 reads CASSHRTSGTNTGELFF. CDR3 nucleotides: TGCGCCAGCAGCCACCGGACTAGCGGGACGAACACCGGGGAGCTGTTTTTT.

This clonotype was detected a few times. This CDR3 reads CASNMGQGGSYEQYF. The DNA for the CDR3 is TGTGCCAGCAACATGGGACAGGGGGGCTCCTACGAGCAGTACTTC. V is TRBV7-2 and J is TRBJ2-7; TRBD1 matches at 11 bases. This CDR3 has 15 amino acids. The V segment lost 7 bases and the J segment 0 bases; nucleotides outside the gene matches: 5. CDR1 is SGHTA, CDR2 FQGNSA, per germline.

This clonotype was observed a few times. The gene calls are TRBV19 and TRBJ2-2; 9 bases agree with TRBD2. This CDR3 spans 15 amino acids. Germline V gene lookup returns CDR1 LNHDA and CDR2 SQIVND (reference sequence). The trim removed 4 bases at V and 4 bases at J, leaving 4 bases unmatched. As DNA, the CDR3 is TGTGCCAGTAGTACCCTAGCGGGACGCACCGGGGAGCTGTTTTTT. Its translation: CASSTLAGRTGELFF.

This clonotype was counted many times. The chain employs TRBV6-1 and TRBJ2-7; D is unresolved. Germline-derived CDR1 and CDR2 are MNHNS and SASEGT. V lost 5 bases to trimming and J lost 6 bases, with 17 bases between them. This CDR3 contains 14 residues. As DNA, the CDR3 is TGTGCCAGCAGTCGTGGAACTCCGTTCCTCGAGCAGTACTTC. Its protein is CASSRGTPFLEQYF.

Notes on this clonotype: A clone one base away is much larger, so this may be a read error. The rearrangement uses TRBV20-1 and TRBJ2-7, with a tentative D call TRBD1 (5 bases). The CDR3 extends over 13 amino acids. Germline CDR1 reads DFQATT; CDR2 reads SNEGSKA (reference sequence). The CDR3 sequence is CSARTGQVYKQYF. In DNA, the CDR3 is TGCAGTGCGAGAACAGGACAAGTCTACAAGCAGTACTTC.

This clonotype was observed at least ten times. The genes are TRBV6-2 or TRBV6-3 and TRBJ1-5; tentative D call: TRBD1 (5 bases). The CDR3 has 14 residues. The ends were cut back, 2 bases at V and 2 bases at J, with 7 bases in the middle. Germline CDR1 is MNHEY and CDR2 is SVGEGT. CDR3 residues: CASSYRGRNQPQHF. DNA of the CDR3: TGTGCCAGCAGTTACAGGGGCCGCAATCAGCCCCAGCATTTT.

This clonotype showed up many times. The chain employs TRBV7-6 and TRBJ1-5; no clear D gene. The CDR3 has 16 residues. Germline assignment: CDR1 SGHVS and CDR2 FNYEAQ. The germline V and J ends were trimmed by 0 bases and 1 base, with 10 bases remaining between them. The CDR3 loop reads CASSLAALDSNQPQHF. The CDR3 region has the DNA TGTGCCAGCAGCTTAGCGGCCCTGGACAGCAATCAGCCCCAGCATTTT.

This clonotype was counted only a few times. The rearrangement links TRBV7-2 to TRBJ2-1; possibly TRBD1 for D (5 bases). The CDR3 runs to 13 residues. V was shortened by 5 bases and J by 4 bases, with 9 bases between the two germline ends. The germline V gene has CDR1 SGHTA and CDR2 FQGNSA. CDR3 sequence reads: CASSKDNYNEQFF. In DNA, the CDR3 is TGTGCCAGCAGCAAGGACAATTACAATGAGCAGTTCTTC.

This clonotype has ten or more counts. The chain recombines TRBV7-8 with TRBJ1-5; the match to TRBD1 covers 10 bases. CDR1 SGHVS and CDR2 FQNEAQ come from the germline V gene. The CDR3 sequence is 16 residues long. The V and J ends lost 4 bases and 1 base, in that order; junction bases with no gene match: 4. CDR3 coding DNA: TGTGCCAGCAGCTCGGGACAGGGGATGAGCAATCAGCCCCAGCATTTT. Its translation is CASSSGQGMSNQPQHF. The full variable domain, its missing parts supplied by reference TRBV7-8 and TRBJ1-5, is GAGVSQSPRYKVAKRGQDVALRCDPISGHVSLFWYQQALGQGPEFLTYFQNEAQLDKSGLPSDRFFAERPEGSVSTLKIQRTQQEDSAVYLCASSSGQGMSNQPQHFGDGTRLSIL.

The sample holds many counts of this clonotype. This chain uses TRBV25-1 with TRBJ2-1; TRBD2 is a possible D gene (6 bases). This CDR3 spans 14 amino acids. The V gene's germline CDR1 is MGHDK and CDR2 SYGVNS. The V end lost 10 bases, the J end lost 4 bases, and 17 bases lay between the germline ends. The CDR3 protein is CATTRGILYNEQFF. CDR3 coding DNA: TGTGCCACTACCCGGGGGATCTTATACAATGAGCAGTTCTTC.

The chain carries TRBV27 and TRBJ2-1, with 9 bases aligning to TRBD1. CDR3 size: 16 residues. The junction had 13 bases not matched to a gene; V was cut back by 8 bases and J by 5 bases. CDR1 and CDR2 from the germline V gene are MNHEY and SMNVEV (reference sequence). CDR3 in DNA: TGTGCCAGCGCAGCGATTTACAGGGGGCGGGACAATGAGCAGTTCTTC. This codes for CASAAIYRGRDNEQFF.

At least ten counts were recorded for this clonotype. The chain couples TRBV20-1 to TRBJ2-7, with TRBD1 identical over 10 bases. Germline CDR1 DFQATT, CDR2 SNEGSKA (reference sequence). The V segment lost 3 bases and the J segment 4 bases; nucleotides outside the gene matches: 3. The CDR3 has 13 residues. As DNA, the CDR3 is TGCAGTGCTAGCGGGACAGGGGCTTACGAGCAGTACTTC. Protein product: CSASGTGAYEQYF.

The chain combines TRBV5-1 with TRBJ2-6; the match to TRBD1 covers 7 bases. Germline V gene data show CDR1 as SGHRS and CDR2 as YFSETQ. This CDR3 contains 15 residues. V shed 7 bases and J 0 bases; nucleotides not matched to a gene: 4. The CDR3 region is CASYRGNSGANVLTF. The CDR3 region has the DNA TGCGCCAGCTACAGGGGAAACTCTGGGGCCAACGTCCTGACTTTC.